What follows is one T cell receptor beta chain and its context. The antigen is undetermined. This record comes from a study of T cell responses to AZD1222 COVID-19 vaccine. CDR1 SGHTA and CDR2 FQGNSA come from the germline V gene. V was pared by 0 bases and J by 5 bases, with 11 bases between. This CDR3 contains 15 residues. Method: immunoSEQ multiplex PCR; TCRdb's copy keeps in-frame clones and lacks some. This table has around 150,000 clones, around 92% appearing once. Pooling of second doses given at about 4 or about 12 weeks was done. Study outcomes and limitations: Mostly white British, mostly female donors; authors suggested clonal diversity may be underestimated. Two AZD1222 doses significantly raised spike-specific TCR breadth and depth over controls. In all cases, repertoires were sampled only after the peak T cell response.

This receptor was taken from an adult who received the AZD1222 COVID-19 vaccine. The input for sequencing was peripheral blood, taken 28 days after the second AZD1222 dose. The chain has TRBV7-2 and TRBJ2-1; tentatively, D is TRBD2 (5 bases). CDR3 in amino acids: CASSLARLANNEQFF. CDR3 DNA sequence: TGTGCCAGCAGCTTAGCAAGGCTAGCCAACAATGAGCAGTTCTTC.